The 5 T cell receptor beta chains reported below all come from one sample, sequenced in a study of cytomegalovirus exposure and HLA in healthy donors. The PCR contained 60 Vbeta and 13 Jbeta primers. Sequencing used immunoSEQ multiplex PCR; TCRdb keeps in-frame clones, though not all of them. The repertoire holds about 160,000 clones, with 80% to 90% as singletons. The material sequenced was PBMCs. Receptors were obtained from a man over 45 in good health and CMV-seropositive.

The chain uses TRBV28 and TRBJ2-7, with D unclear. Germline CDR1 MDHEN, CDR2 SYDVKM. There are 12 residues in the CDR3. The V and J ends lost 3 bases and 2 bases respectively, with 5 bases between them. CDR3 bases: TGTGCCAGCAGTTTCGGTCCCTACGAGCAGTACTTC. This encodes CASSFGPYEQYF.

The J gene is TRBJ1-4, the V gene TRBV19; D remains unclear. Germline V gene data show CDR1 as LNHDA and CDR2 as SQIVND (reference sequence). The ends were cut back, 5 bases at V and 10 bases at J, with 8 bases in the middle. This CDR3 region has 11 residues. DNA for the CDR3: TGTGCCAGTAGTCCGGGAGGAAAACTGTTTTTT. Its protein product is CASSPGGKLFF.

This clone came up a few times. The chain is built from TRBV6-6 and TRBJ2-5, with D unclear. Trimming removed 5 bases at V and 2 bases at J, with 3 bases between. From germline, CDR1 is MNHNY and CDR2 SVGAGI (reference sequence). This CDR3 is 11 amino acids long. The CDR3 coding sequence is TGTGCCAGCAGTCAACAAGAGACCCAGTACTTC. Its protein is CASSQQETQYF.

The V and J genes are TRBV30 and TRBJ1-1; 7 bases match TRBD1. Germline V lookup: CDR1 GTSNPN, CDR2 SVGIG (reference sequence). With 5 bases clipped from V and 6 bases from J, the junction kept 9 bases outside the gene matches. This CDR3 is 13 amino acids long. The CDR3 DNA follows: TGTGCCTGGGACAGGGCCCCTGATTCTGAAGCTTTCTTT. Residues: CAWDRAPDSEAFF.

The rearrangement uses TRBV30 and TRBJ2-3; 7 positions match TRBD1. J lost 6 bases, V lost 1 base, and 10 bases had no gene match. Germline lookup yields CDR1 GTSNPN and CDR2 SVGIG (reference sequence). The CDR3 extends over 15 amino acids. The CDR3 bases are TGTGCCTGGAGTGAGCTCGGGACAGTCCGTGATACGCAGTATTTT. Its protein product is CAWSELGTVRDTQYF.